These 13 T cell receptor beta chains came from one sample sequenced in a study of graft-versus-host responses after intestinal transplantation. The table came from immunoSEQ multiplex PCR; TCRdb's copy has only in-frame clones and leaves some out. The profile shows about 66,000 clones, 90% of them singletons. Their target antigens are unknown. This specimen consisted of unstimulated CD8+ T cells sorted from spleen or lymph node cells, obtained before intestinal transplant. The receptors originated from a human donor who received an intestinal transplant.

The chain joins TRBV12-5 to TRBJ2-1; weak D call: TRBD2 (6 bases). The V end was cut by 3 bases, the J end by 2 bases, with 11 bases between. Per germline, CDR1 LGHNT and CDR2 FRNRAP. The CDR3 covers 15 residues. CDR3 DNA sequence: TGTGCTAGTGGTTTTGGGGGGTTCCCCTACAATGAGCAGTTCTTC. Translated: CASGFGGFPYNEQFF.

The chain joins TRBV6-1 to TRBJ1-5; 7 bases align to TRBD1. The germline CDR1 and CDR2 sequences are MNHNS and SASEGT. Losses at the gene ends were 1 base for V and 6 bases for J; bases not matched to a gene: 3. The CDR3 totals 14 residues. The CDR3 protein is CASSEEGARQPQHF. The CDR3 coding sequence is TGTGCCAGCAGTGAAGAGGGGGCGCGTCAGCCCCAGCATTTT.

The rearrangement uses TRBV4-1 and TRBJ2-7; D might be TRBD2 (6 bases). CDR3 length equals 13 residues. V lost 8 bases and J lost 2, with 13 bases in between. Germline CDR1 and CDR2: MGHRA and YSYEKL. Here the CDR3 reads CASGGGSPYEQYF. The CDR3 DNA follows: TGCGCCAGCGGTGGGGGGTCCCCCTACGAGCAGTACTTC.

This clone was seen a handful of times. The chain recombines TRBV27 with TRBJ1-2; D not certain. The CDR3 loop spans 13 amino acids. V gave up 3 bases and J gave up 4 bases, with 9 bases separating them. Germline CDR1 MNHEY, CDR2 SMNVEV (reference sequence). CDR3 sequence reads: CASSLTGIYGYTF. CDR3 nucleotide sequence: TGTGCCAGCAGTTTGACCGGGATCTATGGCTACACCTTC.

The rearrangement uses TRBV11-2 and TRBJ2-1, with TRBD2 matching 7 bases. The CDR3 is 15 residues long. The trim removed 3 bases at V and 4 bases at J, leaving 6 bases unmatched. The germline CDR1 and CDR2 sequences are SGHAT and FQNNGV. The CDR3 DNA reads TGTGCCAGCAGCTTTTTTGGGGGGGGTTACAATGAGCAGTTCTTC. It translates to CASSFFGGGYNEQFF.

The chain is built from TRBV6-6 and TRBJ1-4; 7 bases agree with TRBD1. V shed 6 bases and J 0 bases; nucleotides not matched to a gene: 4. The CDR3 has 15 residues. Germline lookup yields CDR1 MNHNY and CDR2 SVGAGI (reference sequence). CDR3 sequence (DNA): TGTGCCAGCAGGACAGGGTTTGCAACTAATGAAAAACTGTTTTTT. Its translation is CASRTGFATNEKLFF.

The genes are TRBV5-5 and TRBJ1-1, with TRBD1 matching over 7 bases. Germline-derived CDR1 and CDR2 are SGHKS and YYEKEE (reference sequence). This CDR3 comprises 14 residues. V lost 1 base to trimming and J lost 7 bases; unmatched junction nucleotides: 7. The CDR3 bases are TGTGCCAGCAGCTTGTGGGACAGCGTTTATGAAGCTTTCTTT. Its protein product is CASSLWDSVYEAFF. Full variable domain (missing parts from reference TRBV5-5 and TRBJ1-1): DAGVTQSPTHLIKTRGQQVTLRCSPISGHKSVSWYQQVLGQGPQFIFQYYEKEERGRGNFPDRFSARQFPNYSSELNVNALLLGDSALYLCASSLWDSVYEAFFGQGTRLTVV.

V gene TRBV9 combines with J gene TRBJ2-1, with 9 bases fitting TRBD1. Germline assignment: CDR1 SGDLS and CDR2 YYNGEE. The CDR3 covers 16 residues. V lost 4 bases, J lost 2 bases, and 7 bases stayed unmatched. The CDR3 spells CASSLGGQGAYNEQFF. DNA for the CDR3: TGTGCCAGCAGCCTAGGGGGACAGGGAGCCTACAATGAGCAGTTCTTC.

The V call is TRBV2, the J call TRBJ1-1; possibly TRBD1 for D (5 bases). The germline V gene encodes CDR1 SNHLY and CDR2 FYNNEI. The CDR3 extends over 15 amino acids. V gave up 3 bases and J gave up 1 base, with 12 bases separating them. The CDR3 DNA reads TGTGCCAGCAGTGAGGTTCGTCAGGGGAACACTGAAGCTTTCTTT. Its translation: CASSEVRQGNTEAFF.

This chain connects TRBV7-8 to TRBJ1-2, with 8 nucleotides matching TRBD1. Germline assignment: CDR1 SGHVS and CDR2 FQNEAQ. The V gene end was trimmed by 4 bases and the J gene end by 6 bases; junction bases not matched to a gene: 10. This CDR3 comprises 15 residues. This chain's CDR3 is CASSSLSTGADGYTF. The CDR3 DNA is TGTGCCAGCAGCTCCCTATCGACAGGGGCGGATGGCTACACCTTC.

This chain joins TRBV6-5 and TRBJ1-6, with unresolved D. This CDR3 is built from 14 residues. V lost 6 bases and J lost 0, with 6 bases in between. The germline V gene has CDR1 MNHEY and CDR2 SVGAGI. CDR3 coding DNA: TGTGCCAGCAGGGCTGGCTCCTATAATTCACCCCTCCACTTT. Residues: CASRAGSYNSPLHF.

This chain links TRBV6-4 with TRBJ1-1, with 7 positions matching TRBD1. The J segment lost 7 bases and the V segment lost 5 bases, leaving 4 bases of the junction unmatched. CDR1 and CDR2 (germline): MRHNA, SNTAGT. This CDR3 comprises 12 residues. CDR3 sequence (DNA): TGTGCCAGCAGTCCAGGGGGTGGTGAAGCTTTCTTT. This sequence encodes CASSPGGGEAFF.

This rearrangement joins TRBV10-2 to TRBJ2-3; 7 bases agree with TRBD1. V trimming: 0 bases; J trimming: 4 bases; junction bases outside the gene matches: 16. The CDR3 is 19 amino acids. CDR1 and CDR2 (germline): WSHSY, SAAADI. CDR3 DNA sequence: TGCGCCAGCAGTGAGTCGACAGGGACAGTCGGTGATAGCTCAGATACGCAGTATTTT. As protein: CASSESTGTVGDSSDTQYF.